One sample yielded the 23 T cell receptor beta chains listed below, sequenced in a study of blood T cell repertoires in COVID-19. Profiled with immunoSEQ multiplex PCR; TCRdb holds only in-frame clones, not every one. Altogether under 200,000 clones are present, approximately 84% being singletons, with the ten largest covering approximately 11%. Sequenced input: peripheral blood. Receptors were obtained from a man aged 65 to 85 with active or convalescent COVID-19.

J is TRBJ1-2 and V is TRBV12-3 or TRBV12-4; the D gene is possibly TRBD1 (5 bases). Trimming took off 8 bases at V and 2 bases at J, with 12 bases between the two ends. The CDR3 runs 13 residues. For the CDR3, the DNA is TGTGCCAGCCTTCTGGACAACAACTATGGCTACACCTTC. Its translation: CASLLDNNYGYTF.

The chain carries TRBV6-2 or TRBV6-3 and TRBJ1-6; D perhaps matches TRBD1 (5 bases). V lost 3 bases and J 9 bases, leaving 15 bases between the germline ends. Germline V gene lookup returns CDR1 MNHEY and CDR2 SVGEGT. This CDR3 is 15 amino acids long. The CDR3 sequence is CASSYGARRASPLHF. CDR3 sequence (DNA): TGTGCCAGCAGTTATGGGGCCCGACGAGCTTCACCCCTCCACTTT.

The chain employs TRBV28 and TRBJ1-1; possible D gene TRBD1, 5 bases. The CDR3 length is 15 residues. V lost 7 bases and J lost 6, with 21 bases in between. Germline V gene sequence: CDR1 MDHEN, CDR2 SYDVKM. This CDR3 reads CASTPLSKGLAEAFF. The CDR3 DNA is TGTGCCAGCACCCCCCTCTCGAAGGGGCTGGCTGAAGCTTTCTTT.

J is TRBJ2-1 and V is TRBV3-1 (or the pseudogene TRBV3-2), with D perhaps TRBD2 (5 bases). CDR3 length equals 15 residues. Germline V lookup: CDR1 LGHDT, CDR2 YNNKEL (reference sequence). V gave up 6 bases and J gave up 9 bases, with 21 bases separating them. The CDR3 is CASSLLVGSGSEQFF. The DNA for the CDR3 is TGTGCCAGCAGTCTCCTGGTTGGGTCGGGGTCTGAGCAGTTCTTC.

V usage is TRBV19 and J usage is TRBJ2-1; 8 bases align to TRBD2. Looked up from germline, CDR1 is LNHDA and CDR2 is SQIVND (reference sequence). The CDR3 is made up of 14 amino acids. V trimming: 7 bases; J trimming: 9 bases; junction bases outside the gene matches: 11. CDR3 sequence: CASKKGLEQGEQFF. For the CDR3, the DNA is TGTGCCAGTAAAAAGGGACTAGAGCAGGGTGAGCAGTTCTTC.

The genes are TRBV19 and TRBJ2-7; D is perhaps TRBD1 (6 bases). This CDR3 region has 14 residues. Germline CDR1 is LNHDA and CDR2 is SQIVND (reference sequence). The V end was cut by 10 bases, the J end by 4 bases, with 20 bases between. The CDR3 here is CATKTGFGNYEQYF. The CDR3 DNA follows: TGTGCCACCAAAACAGGGTTTGGGAATTACGAGCAGTACTTC.

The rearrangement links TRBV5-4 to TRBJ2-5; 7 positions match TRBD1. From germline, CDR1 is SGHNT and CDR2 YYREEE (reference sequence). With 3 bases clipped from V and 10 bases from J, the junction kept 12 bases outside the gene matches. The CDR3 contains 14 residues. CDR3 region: CASSYDRQGVIQYF. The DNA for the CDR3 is TGTGCCAGCAGCTACGATCGACAGGGAGTGATCCAGTACTTC.

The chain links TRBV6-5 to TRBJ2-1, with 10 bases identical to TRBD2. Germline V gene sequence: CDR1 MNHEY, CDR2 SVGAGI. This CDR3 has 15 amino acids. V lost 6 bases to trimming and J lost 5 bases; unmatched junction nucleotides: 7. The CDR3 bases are TGTGCCAGCAGCCCCAACCTAGCGGGGGACAATGAGCAGTTCTTC. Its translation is CASSPNLAGDNEQFF.

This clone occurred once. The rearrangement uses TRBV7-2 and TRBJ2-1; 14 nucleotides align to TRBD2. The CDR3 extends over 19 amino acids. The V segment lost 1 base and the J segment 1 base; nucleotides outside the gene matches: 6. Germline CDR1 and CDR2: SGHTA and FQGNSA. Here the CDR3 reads CASSLGGTSGSTSYNEQFF. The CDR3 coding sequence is TGTGCCAGCAGCTTAGGGGGGACTAGCGGGAGTACTTCCTACAATGAGCAGTTCTTC.

The CDR3: CSVVLPSAGYGYTF. CDR3 in DNA: TGCAGCGTTGTTTTACCTTCAGCAGGCTATGGCTACACCTTC. The chain recombines TRBV29-1 with TRBJ1-2; no firm D call. This CDR3 has 14 amino acids. CDR1 and CDR2 from the germline V gene are SQVTM and ANQGSEA. Deletions cut 4 bases from V and 4 bases from J, with 16 bases between.

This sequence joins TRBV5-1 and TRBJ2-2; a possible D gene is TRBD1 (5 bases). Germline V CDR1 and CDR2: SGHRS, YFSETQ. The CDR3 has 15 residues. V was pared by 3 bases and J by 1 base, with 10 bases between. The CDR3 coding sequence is TGCGCCAGCAGCTCACAGGCGATGAACACCGGGGAGCTGTTTTTT. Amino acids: CASSSQAMNTGELFF.

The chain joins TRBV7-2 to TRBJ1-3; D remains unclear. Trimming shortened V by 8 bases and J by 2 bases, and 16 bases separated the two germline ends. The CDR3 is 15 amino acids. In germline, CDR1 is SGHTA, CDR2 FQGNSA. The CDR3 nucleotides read TGTGCCAGCTCCCTAGTAGAGGGCCCTGGAAACACCATATATTTT. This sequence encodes CASSLVEGPGNTIYF.

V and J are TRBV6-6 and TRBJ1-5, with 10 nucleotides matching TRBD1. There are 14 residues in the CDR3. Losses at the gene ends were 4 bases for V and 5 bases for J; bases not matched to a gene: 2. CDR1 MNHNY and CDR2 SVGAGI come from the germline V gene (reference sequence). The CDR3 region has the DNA TGTGCCAGCAGTTGGACAGGGGGGGATCAGCCCCAGCATTTT. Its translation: CASSWTGGDQPQHF.

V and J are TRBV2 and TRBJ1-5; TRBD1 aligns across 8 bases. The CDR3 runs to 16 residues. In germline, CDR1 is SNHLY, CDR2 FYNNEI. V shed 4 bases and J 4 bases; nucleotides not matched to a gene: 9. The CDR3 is CASSGSPGQVNQPQHF. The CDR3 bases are TGTGCCAGCAGTGGATCACCGGGACAGGTTAATCAGCCCCAGCATTTT.

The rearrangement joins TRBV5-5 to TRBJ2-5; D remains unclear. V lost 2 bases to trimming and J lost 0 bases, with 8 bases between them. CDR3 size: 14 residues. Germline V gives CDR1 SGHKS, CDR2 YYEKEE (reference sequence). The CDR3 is CASSFGGNQETQYF. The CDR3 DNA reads TGTGCCAGCAGCTTCGGCGGCAACCAAGAGACCCAGTACTTC.

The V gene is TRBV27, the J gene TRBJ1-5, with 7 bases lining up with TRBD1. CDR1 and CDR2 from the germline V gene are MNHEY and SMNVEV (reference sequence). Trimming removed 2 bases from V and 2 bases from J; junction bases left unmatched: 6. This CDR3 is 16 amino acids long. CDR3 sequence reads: CASSLPGQDRNQPQHF. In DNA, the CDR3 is TGTGCCAGCAGTTTACCCGGACAGGACCGCAATCAGCCCCAGCATTTT.

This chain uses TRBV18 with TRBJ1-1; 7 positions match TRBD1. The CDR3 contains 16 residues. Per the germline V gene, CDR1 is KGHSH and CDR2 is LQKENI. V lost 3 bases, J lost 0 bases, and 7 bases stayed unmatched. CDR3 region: CASSPTGNGMNTEAFF. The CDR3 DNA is TGTGCCAGCTCACCGACAGGGAACGGGATGAACACTGAAGCTTTCTTT.

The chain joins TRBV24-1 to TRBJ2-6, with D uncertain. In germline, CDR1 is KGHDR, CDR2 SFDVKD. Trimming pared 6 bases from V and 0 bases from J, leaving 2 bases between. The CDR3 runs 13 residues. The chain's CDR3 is CATSLSGANVLTF. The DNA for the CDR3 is TGTGCCACCAGTCTCTCTGGGGCCAACGTCCTGACTTTC.

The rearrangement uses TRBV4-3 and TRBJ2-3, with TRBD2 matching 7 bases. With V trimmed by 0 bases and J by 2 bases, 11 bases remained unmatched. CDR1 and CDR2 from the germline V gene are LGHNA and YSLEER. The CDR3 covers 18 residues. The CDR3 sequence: CASSQDSPQRGNTDTQYF. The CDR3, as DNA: TGCGCCAGCAGCCAAGATTCCCCGCAGCGGGGTAACACAGATACGCAGTATTTT.

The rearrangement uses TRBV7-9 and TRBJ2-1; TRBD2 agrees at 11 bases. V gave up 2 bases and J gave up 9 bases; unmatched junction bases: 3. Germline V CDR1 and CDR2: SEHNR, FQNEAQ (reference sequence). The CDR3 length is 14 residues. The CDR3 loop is CASSLLAGGSEQFF. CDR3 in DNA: TGTGCCAGCAGCTTACTAGCGGGAGGTTCTGAGCAGTTCTTC.

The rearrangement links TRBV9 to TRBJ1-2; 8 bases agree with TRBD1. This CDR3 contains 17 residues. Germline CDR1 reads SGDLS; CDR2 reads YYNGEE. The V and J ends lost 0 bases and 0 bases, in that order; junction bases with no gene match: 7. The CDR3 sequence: CASSVGFYRGTNYGYTF. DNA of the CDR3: TGTGCCAGCAGCGTAGGGTTTTACAGGGGGACTAACTATGGCTACACCTTC.

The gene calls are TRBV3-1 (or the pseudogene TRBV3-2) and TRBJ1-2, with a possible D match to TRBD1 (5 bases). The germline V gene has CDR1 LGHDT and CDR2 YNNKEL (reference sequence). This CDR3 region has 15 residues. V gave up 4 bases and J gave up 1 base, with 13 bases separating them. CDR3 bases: TGTGCCAGCAGCCTGCGGGACCGCGATAACTATGGCTACACCTTC. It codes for CASSLRDRDNYGYTF.

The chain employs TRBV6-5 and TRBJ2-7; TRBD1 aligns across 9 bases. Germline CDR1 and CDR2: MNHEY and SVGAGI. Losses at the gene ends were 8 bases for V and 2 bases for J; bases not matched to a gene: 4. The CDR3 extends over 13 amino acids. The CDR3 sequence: CASGTGIAYEQYF. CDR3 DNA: TGTGCCAGCGGGACAGGGATCGCCTACGAGCAGTACTTC.